This TCR beta chain was identified in a study of regulatory T cells in long-lasting Graves disease. Study context: With positive TSH receptor antibodies and over 5 years of antithyroid drugs, Graves' disease was considered persistent. Notes on the study in general: Limited sample numbers may have lowered accuracy. Patients whose Graves' disease persisted exhibited lower TCR diversity than those newly diagnosed.

Time point described: persistent/refractory GD, antithyroid drugs over 5 years with positive TRAb. The TCR library was made from RNA that had been extracted from PBMCs in TRIzol. For TCR beta, libraries came from iRepertoire HTBI primers and Arm-PCR of CDR3 regions. TCRdb itself ran the multiplex PCR reads through MiXCR, one entry per CDR3 protein. Of 430,000 or so distinct CDR3 sequences listed, roughly 23% are singletons. In its sample, this clonotype was seen many times. The antigen is unknown. The clonotype comes from a female donor with Graves disease. The source material was peripheral blood mononuclear cells (PBMCs), sampled when the disease was refractory, from a patient treated with antithyroid drugs.

The CDR3, as DNA: TGTGCCAGCAGTTTAGGACAGGGCAACACAGATACGCAGTATTTT. Translated, it gives CASSLGQGNTDTQYF. The V gene is TRBV12-3 or TRBV12-4, the J gene TRBJ2-3, with 7 bases aligning to TRBD1. The CDR3 extends over 15 amino acids. Losses at the gene ends were 1 base for V and 2 bases for J; bases not matched to a gene: 3.